The 14 T cell receptor beta chains presented below share a single source sample, sequenced in a study of shared clonotypes between healthy human individuals. Only in-frame clones appear in the TCRdb table, and some are missing; sequencing was by immunoSEQ multiplex PCR. The data show approximately 1.5 million clones, with around 98% seen just once and about 0.42% held by the top ten. Sequenced input: naive CD4+ T cells sorted from blood. As to subset: CD45RA+ positively selected. These receptors originate from a man aged 25 to 45 in good health.

The chain couples TRBV6-5 to TRBJ2-5, with 7 positions matching TRBD1. Germline CDR1 is MNHEY and CDR2 is SVGAGI. V lost 2 bases, J lost 6 bases, and 9 bases stayed unmatched. The CDR3 is 15 amino acids. CDR3 residues: CASSYDRVADKTQYF. As DNA, the CDR3 is TGTGCCAGCAGTTACGACAGGGTGGCCGATAAGACCCAGTACTTC.

J is TRBJ2-2 and V is TRBV6-6; maybe TRBD2 (5 bases). CDR1 MNHNY and CDR2 SVGAGI come from the germline V gene (reference sequence). Trimming cost V 6 bases and J 4 bases, with 18 bases left between them. This CDR3 spans 16 amino acids. The CDR3 DNA reads TGTGCCAGCAGCCAAACGGGTCGGGGAAGCACCGGGGAGCTGTTTTTT. This codes for CASSQTGRGSTGELFF.

J is TRBJ2-3 and V is TRBV30; 7 positions match TRBD1. CDR3 length: 16 residues. Per germline, CDR1 GTSNPN and CDR2 SVGIG (reference sequence). After removal of 2 bases from V and 2 bases from J, the junction contained 10 bases not matched to a gene. CDR3 coding DNA: TGTGCCTGGAGTCAAAGGGGGACAGATCTCACAGATACGCAGTATTTT. It yields the protein CAWSQRGTDLTDTQYF. Complete variable domain (other parts from reference TRBV30 and TRBJ2-3): SQTIHQWPATLVQPVGSPLSLECTVEGTSNPNLYWYRQAAGRGLQLLFYSVGIGQISSEVPQNLSASRPQDRQFILSSKKLLLSDSGFYLCAWSQRGTDLTDTQYFGPGTRLTVL.

The chain joins TRBV7-9 to TRBJ2-1; D ambiguous. Germline V CDR1 and CDR2: SEHNR, FQNEAQ (reference sequence). Trimming removed 3 bases at V and 6 bases at J, with 9 bases between. This CDR3 contains 13 residues. CDR3 sequence reads: CASSFRRLNEQFF. The DNA for the CDR3 is TGTGCCAGCAGCTTCCGGCGTCTCAATGAGCAGTTCTTC. Full variable domain (outside the CDR3, taken from reference TRBV7-9 and TRBJ2-1): DTGVSQNPRHKITKRGQNVTFRCDPISEHNRLYWYRQTLGQGPEFLTYFQNEAQLEKSRLLSDRFSAERPKGSFSTLEIQRTEQGDSAMYLCASSFRRLNEQFFGPGTRLTVL.

This clone is a singleton in its sample. The J gene is TRBJ2-6, the V gene TRBV27, with D perhaps matching TRBD1 (5 bases). Per the germline V gene, CDR1 is MNHEY and CDR2 is SMNVEV (reference sequence). The CDR3 is made up of 17 amino acids. V was clipped by 6 bases and J by 4 bases, with 19 bases between them. The CDR3 loop reads CASRISVRAGGANVLTF. The DNA of the CDR3 is TGTGCCAGCAGGATCTCTGTCAGGGCCGGCGGGGCCAACGTCCTGACTTTC.

This clone was observed a few times. The CDR3 sequence is CASSFQGTGELFF. The CDR3 coding sequence is TGTGCCAGCAGCTTTCAGGGCACCGGGGAGCTGTTTTTT. The V call is TRBV7-9, the J call TRBJ2-2, with a possible D match to TRBD1 (5 bases). V was clipped by 3 bases and J by 4 bases, with 6 bases between them. Germline values: CDR1 SEHNR, CDR2 FQNEAQ (reference sequence). The CDR3 sequence is 13 residues long.

The count of this clone is one. The chain carries TRBV15 and TRBJ1-4; D possibly corresponds to TRBD1 (6 bases). The V end lost 8 bases, the J end lost 0 bases, and 19 bases lay between the germline ends. CDR1 is LNHNV and CDR2 is YYDKDF in the germline V gene (reference sequence). This CDR3 has 17 residues. CDR3 nucleotides: TGTGCCACCGCCCAGGGGCAGTACTCACCAACTAATGAAAAACTGTTTTTT. Encoded protein: CATAQGQYSPTNEKLFF.

V is TRBV7-2 and J is TRBJ2-2, with D unclear. Trimming removed 1 base at V and 4 bases at J, with 7 bases between. Looked up from germline, CDR1 is SGHTA and CDR2 is FQGNSA. The CDR3 loop spans 14 amino acids. CDR3 sequence: CASSLDGVTGELFF. CDR3 sequence (DNA): TGTGCCAGCAGCTTAGATGGGGTCACCGGGGAGCTGTTTTTT.

The V and J genes are TRBV19 and TRBJ2-7; maybe TRBD1 (5 bases). This CDR3 contains 14 residues. With 4 bases removed from V and 2 bases from J, the gap between germline ends came to 12 bases. CDR1 and CDR2 (germline): LNHDA, SQIVND (reference sequence). This CDR3 is CASSRETEPYEQYF. CDR3 bases: TGTGCCAGTAGTAGAGAGACAGAGCCCTACGAGCAGTACTTC.

J is TRBJ2-7 and V is TRBV28; D is unresolved. This CDR3 region has 13 residues. Germline V gene data show CDR1 as MDHEN and CDR2 as SYDVKM. The V and J ends lost 5 bases and 2 bases respectively, with 10 bases between them. The CDR3 reads CASSPTNTYEQYF. In DNA, the CDR3 is TGTGCCAGCAGTCCTACCAACACCTACGAGCAGTACTTC. Based on the CDR3 plus reference TRBV28 and TRBJ2-7, the full variable domain is DVKVTQSSRYLVKRTGEKVFLECVQDMDHENMFWYRQDPGLGLRLIYFSYDVKMKEKGDIPEGYSVSREKKERFSLILESASTNQTSMYLCASSPTNTYEQYFGPGTRLTVT.

The chain has TRBV11-3 and TRBJ1-1, with TRBD1 matching over 7 bases. V shed 7 bases, J shed 4 bases, and the junction held 21 bases outside the gene matches. CDR1 is SGHNT and CDR2 is YENEEA in the germline V gene. This CDR3 contains 18 residues. The CDR3 reads CASITKGQIGGFTTEAFF. In DNA, the CDR3 is TGTGCCAGCATCACCAAGGGACAGATTGGGGGGTTTACCACTGAAGCTTTCTTT.

The V gene is TRBV7-8, the J gene TRBJ2-3, with no clear D. This CDR3 region has 16 residues. CDR1 is SGHVS, CDR2 FQNEAQ, per germline. V was trimmed by 2 bases and J by 5 bases, leaving 17 bases between them. The CDR3 is CASSLQLDVWGDTQYF. CDR3 in DNA: TGTGCCAGCAGCTTACAGCTCGACGTATGGGGAGATACGCAGTATTTT.

CDR3 coding DNA: TGTGCCAGCAGTTTGGGCGCTGGCAGGCCCTACGAGCAGTACTTC. Residues: CASSLGAGRPYEQYF. The rearrangement uses TRBV28 and TRBJ2-7, with D uncertain. CDR1 and CDR2 (germline): MDHEN, SYDVKM. The V end was cut by 3 bases, the J end by 2 bases, with 14 bases between. The CDR3 spans 15 residues. Full variable domain (outside the CDR3, taken from reference TRBV28 and TRBJ2-7): DVKVTQSSRYLVKRTGEKVFLECVQDMDHENMFWYRQDPGLGLRLIYFSYDVKMKEKGDIPEGYSVSREKKERFSLILESASTNQTSMYLCASSLGAGRPYEQYFGPGTRLTVT.

The V call is TRBV10-3, the J call TRBJ2-3, with D uncertain. CDR1 and CDR2 from the germline V gene are ENHRY and SYGVKD. This CDR3 has 13 amino acids. Trimming took 8 bases from V and 1 from J, leaving 10 bases between them. The CDR3 is CAIGLVGTDTQYF. The CDR3 DNA sequence: TGTGCCATCGGGCTAGTCGGCACAGATACGCAGTATTTT.